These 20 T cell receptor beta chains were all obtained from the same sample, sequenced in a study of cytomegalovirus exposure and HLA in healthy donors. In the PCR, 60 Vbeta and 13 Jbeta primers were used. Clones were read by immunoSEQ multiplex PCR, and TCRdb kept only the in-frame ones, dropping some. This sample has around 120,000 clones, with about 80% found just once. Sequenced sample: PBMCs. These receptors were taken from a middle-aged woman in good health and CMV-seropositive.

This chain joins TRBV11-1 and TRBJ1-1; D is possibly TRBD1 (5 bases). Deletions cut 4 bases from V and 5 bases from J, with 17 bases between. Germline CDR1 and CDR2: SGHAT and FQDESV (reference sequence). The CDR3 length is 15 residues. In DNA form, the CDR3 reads TGTGCCAGCAGCTCCTCGACCAGGGCGAGAACTGAAGCTTTCTTT. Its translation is CASSSSTRARTEAFF.

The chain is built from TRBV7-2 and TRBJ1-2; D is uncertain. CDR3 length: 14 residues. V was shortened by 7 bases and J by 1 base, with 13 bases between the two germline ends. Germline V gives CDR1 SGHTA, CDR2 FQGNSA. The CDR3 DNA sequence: TGTGCCAGCACCGATTCCTCGAGTAACTATGGCTACACCTTC. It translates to CASTDSSSNYGYTF.

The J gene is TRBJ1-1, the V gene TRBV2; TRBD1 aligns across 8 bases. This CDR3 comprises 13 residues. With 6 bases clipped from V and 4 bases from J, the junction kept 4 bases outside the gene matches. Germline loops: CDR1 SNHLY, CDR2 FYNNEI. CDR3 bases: TGTGCCAGCAGCGGACAGGGCGTCACTGAAGCTTTCTTT. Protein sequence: CASSGQGVTEAFF. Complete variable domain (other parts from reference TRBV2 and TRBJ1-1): EPEVTQTPSHQVTQMGQEVILRCVPISNHLYFYWYRQILGQKVEFLVSFYNNEISEKSEIFDDQFSVERPDGSNFTLKIRSTKLEDSAMYFCASSGQGVTEAFFGQGTRLTVV.

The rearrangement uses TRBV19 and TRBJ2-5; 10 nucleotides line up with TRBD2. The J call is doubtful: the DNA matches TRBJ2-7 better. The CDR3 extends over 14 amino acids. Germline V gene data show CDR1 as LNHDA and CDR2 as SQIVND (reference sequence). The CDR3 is CASSMASGSYEQYF. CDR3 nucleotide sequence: TGTGCCAGTAGTATGGCTAGCGGGAGTTACGAGCAGTACTTC.

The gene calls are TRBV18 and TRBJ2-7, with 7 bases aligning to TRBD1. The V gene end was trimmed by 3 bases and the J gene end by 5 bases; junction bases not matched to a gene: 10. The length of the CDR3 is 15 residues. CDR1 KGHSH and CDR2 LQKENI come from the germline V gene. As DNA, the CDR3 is TGTGCCAGCTCACCTGGACAGGTCTTCATTAACGAGCAGTACTTC. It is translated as CASSPGQVFINEQYF.

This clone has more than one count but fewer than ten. The CDR3 nucleotides read TGTGCCAGCAGACTAGCGGGGGGGGAGACCCAGTACTTC. This encodes CASRLAGGETQYF. The rearrangement joins TRBV6-1 to TRBJ2-5; TRBD2 agrees at 13 bases. V dropped 6 bases and J dropped 5; count of bases not matched to a gene: 0. Germline V gives CDR1 MNHNS, CDR2 SASEGT. This CDR3 is 13 amino acids long.

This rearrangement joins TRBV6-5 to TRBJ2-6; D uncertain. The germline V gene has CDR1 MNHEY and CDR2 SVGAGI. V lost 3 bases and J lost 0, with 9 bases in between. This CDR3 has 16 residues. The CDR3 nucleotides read TGTGCCAGCAGTTATAACACAAACTCTGGGGCCAACGTCCTGACTTTC. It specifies CASSYNTNSGANVLTF.

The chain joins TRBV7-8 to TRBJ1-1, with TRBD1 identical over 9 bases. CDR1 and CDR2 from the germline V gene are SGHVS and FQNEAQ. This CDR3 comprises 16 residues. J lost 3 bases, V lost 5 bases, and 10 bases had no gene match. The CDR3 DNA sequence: TGTGCCAGCAGCCCGGGGACAGGGTCGGGGGACACTGAAGCTTTCTTT. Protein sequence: CASSPGTGSGDTEAFF.

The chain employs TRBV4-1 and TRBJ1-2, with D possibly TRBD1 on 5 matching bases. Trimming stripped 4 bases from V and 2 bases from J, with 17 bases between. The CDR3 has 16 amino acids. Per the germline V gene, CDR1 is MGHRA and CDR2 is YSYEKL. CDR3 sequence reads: CASSRESGGVNYGYTF. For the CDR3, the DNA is TGCGCCAGCAGCCGAGAGAGCGGGGGAGTCAACTATGGCTACACCTTC.

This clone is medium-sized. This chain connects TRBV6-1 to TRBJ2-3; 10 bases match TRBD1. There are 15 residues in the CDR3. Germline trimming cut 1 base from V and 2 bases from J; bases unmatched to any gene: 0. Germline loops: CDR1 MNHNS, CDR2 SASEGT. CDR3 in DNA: TGTGCCAGCAGTGAAGGACAGGGGGCCACAGATACGCAGTATTTT. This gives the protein CASSEGQGATDTQYF.

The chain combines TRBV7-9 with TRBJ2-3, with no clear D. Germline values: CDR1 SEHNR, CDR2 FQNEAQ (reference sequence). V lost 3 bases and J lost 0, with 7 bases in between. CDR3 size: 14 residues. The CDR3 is CASSFGRSTDTQYF. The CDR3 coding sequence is TGTGCCAGCAGCTTCGGCAGGAGCACAGATACGCAGTATTTT.

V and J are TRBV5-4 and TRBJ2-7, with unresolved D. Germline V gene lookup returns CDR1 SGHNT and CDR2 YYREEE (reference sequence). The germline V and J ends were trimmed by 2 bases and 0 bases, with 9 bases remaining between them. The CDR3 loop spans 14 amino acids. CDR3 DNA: TGTGCCAGCAGCTTTGTCGACAACTCCTACGAGCAGTACTTC. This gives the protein CASSFVDNSYEQYF.

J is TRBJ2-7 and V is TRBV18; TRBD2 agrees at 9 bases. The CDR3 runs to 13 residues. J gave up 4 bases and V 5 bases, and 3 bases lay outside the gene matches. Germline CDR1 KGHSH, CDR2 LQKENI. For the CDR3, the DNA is TGTGCCAGCTCAGGGCGGGGGGGATACGAGCAGTACTTC. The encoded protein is CASSGRGGYEQYF.

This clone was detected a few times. CDR3 protein: CASSVGQENSPLHF. Here the CDR3 DNA reads TGTGCCAGTAGTGTGGGACAGGAGAATTCACCCCTCCACTTT. This chain joins TRBV19 and TRBJ1-6, with TRBD1 identical over 8 bases. CDR1 LNHDA and CDR2 SQIVND come from the germline V gene (reference sequence). Trimming cost V 5 bases and J 7 bases; bases outside gene matches: 4. This CDR3 contains 14 residues.

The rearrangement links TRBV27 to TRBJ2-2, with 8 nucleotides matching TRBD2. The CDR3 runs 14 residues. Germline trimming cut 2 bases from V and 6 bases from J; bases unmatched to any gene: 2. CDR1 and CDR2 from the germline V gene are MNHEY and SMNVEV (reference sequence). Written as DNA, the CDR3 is TGTGCCAGCAGTTTACGGGGGGGGGCCGGGGAGCTGTTTTTT. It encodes CASSLRGGAGELFF.

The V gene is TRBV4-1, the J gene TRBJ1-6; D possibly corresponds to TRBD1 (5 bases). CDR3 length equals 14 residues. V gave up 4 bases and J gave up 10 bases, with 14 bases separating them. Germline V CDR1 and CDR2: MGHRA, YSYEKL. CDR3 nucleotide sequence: TGCGCCAGCAGCCCCACAGGATTGGGGTCACCCCTCCACTTT. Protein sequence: CASSPTGLGSPLHF.

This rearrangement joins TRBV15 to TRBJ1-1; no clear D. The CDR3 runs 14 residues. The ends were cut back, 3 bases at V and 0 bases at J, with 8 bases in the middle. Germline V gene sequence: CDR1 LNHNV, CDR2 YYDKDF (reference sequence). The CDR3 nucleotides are TGTGCCACCAGCAGGAGCAAGATGAACACTGAAGCTTTCTTT. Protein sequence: CATSRSKMNTEAFF.

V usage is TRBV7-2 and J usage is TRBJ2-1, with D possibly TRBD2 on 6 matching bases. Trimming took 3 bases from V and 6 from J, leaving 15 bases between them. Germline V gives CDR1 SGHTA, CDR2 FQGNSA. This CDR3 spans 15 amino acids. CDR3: CASSLLGGAGNEQFF. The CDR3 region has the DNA TGTGCCAGCAGCTTGCTTGGCGGGGCGGGCAATGAGCAGTTCTTC.

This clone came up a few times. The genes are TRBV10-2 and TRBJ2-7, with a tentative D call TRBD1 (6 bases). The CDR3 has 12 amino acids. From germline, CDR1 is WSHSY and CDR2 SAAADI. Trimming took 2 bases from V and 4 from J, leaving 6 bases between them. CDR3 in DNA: TGCGCCAGCAGTGAGCAGGGGTACGAGCAGTACTTC. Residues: CASSEQGYEQYF.

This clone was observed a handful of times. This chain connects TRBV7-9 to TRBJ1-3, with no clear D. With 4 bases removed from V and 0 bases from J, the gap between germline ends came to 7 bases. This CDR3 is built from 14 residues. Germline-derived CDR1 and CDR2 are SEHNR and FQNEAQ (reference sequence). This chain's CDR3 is CASSWLDSGNTIYF. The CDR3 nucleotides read TGTGCCAGCAGCTGGCTTGACTCTGGAAACACCATATATTTT.